A selection of T cell receptor beta chains follows, all from one sample in a study of cytomegalovirus exposure and HLA in healthy donors. This table comes from immunoSEQ multiplex PCR, and its TCRdb copy is limited to in-frame clones, with some not included. The sample holds 150,000 to 200,000 clones; approximately 75% are singletons and the top ten take 1.5% to 2%. Source material: PBMCs. The receptors were gathered from a woman aged 18-29 years in good health and CMV-seronegative. CDR3s include the opening cysteine and the closing phenylalanine or tryptophan. The order of the fields is clone size, CDR3 length, D gene, J gene, V gene, CDR3 protein, CDR3 DNA. A D gene is named only where the DNA matches it firmly. Clone size is not always given. Where it is, it says once, few, many or a class for expanded clones.

abundance: -
len: 14
d_gene: -
j_gene: TRBJ2-7
v_gene: TRBV27
CDR3aa: CASSFGGDLYEQYF
CDR3nt: TGTGCCAGCAGTTTTGGAGGGGATCTCTACGAGCAGTACTTC

abundance: -
len: 15
d_gene: TRBD1
j_gene: TRBJ1-6
v_gene: TRBV4-1
CDR3aa: CASSRPGQANSPLHF
CDR3nt: TGCGCCAGCAGCCGGCCGGGACAGGCTAATTCACCCCTCCACTTT

abundance: once
len: 12
d_gene: -
j_gene: TRBJ2-7
v_gene: TRBV27
CDR3aa: CASRTNHNEQYF
CDR3nt: TGTGCCAGCAGGACTAACCACAACGAGCAGTACTTC

abundance: -
len: 13
d_gene: TRBD1
j_gene: TRBJ2-5
v_gene: TRBV5-4
CDR3aa: CASSSGGAKTQYF
CDR3nt: TGTGCCAGCAGCTCAGGGGGCGCAAAGACCCAGTACTTC

abundance: -
len: 13
d_gene: -
j_gene: TRBJ2-7
v_gene: TRBV15
CDR3aa: CATSRVGVGEQYF
CDR3nt: TGTGCCACCAGCAGAGTAGGGGTGGGGGAGCAGTACTTC

abundance: medium-sized
len: 14
d_gene: -
j_gene: TRBJ1-2
v_gene: TRBV28
CDR3aa: CASSEDREVYGYTF
CDR3nt: TGTGCCAGCAGTGAGGACCGGGAAGTCTATGGCTACACCTTC

abundance: -
len: 15
d_gene: TRBD2
j_gene: TRBJ2-3
v_gene: TRBV7-9
CDR3aa: CASSINSGSTDTQYF
CDR3nt: TGTGCCAGCAGCATAAATAGCGGGAGCACAGATACGCAGTATTTT

abundance: -
len: 15
d_gene: -
j_gene: TRBJ1-1
v_gene: TRBV27
CDR3aa: CASSAGFGMNTEAFF
CDR3nt: TGTGCCAGCAGTGCAGGGTTTGGAATGAACACTGAAGCTTTCTTT

abundance: -
len: 16
d_gene: -
j_gene: TRBJ1-1
v_gene: TRBV28
CDR3aa: CASSFHRRGENTEAFF
CDR3nt: TGTGCCAGCAGTTTCCACCGCCGGGGGGAGAACACTGAAGCTTTCTTT

abundance: few
len: 15
d_gene: TRBD2
j_gene: TRBJ2-1
v_gene: TRBV6-5
CDR3aa: CASSSSGSSYNEQFF
CDR3nt: TGTGCCAGCAGTTCTAGCGGGAGCTCCTACAATGAGCAGTTCTTC

abundance: -
len: 14
d_gene: -
j_gene: TRBJ1-6
v_gene: TRBV5-4
CDR3aa: CASSLQAGGRTLHF
CDR3nt: TGTGCCAGCAGCTTGCAGGCCGGAGGGAGGACCCTCCACTTT

abundance: -
len: 11
d_gene: -
j_gene: TRBJ2-5
v_gene: TRBV6-5
CDR3aa: CASRNQETQYF
CDR3nt: TGTGCCAGCAGAAATCAGGAGACCCAGTACTTC

abundance: -
len: 14
d_gene: -
j_gene: TRBJ2-5
v_gene: TRBV6-5
CDR3aa: CASRYSTVTETQYF
CDR3nt: TGTGCCAGCAGATACTCGACAGTGACAGAGACCCAGTACTTC

abundance: -
len: 10
d_gene: -
j_gene: TRBJ1-1
v_gene: TRBV21-1
CDR3aa: CASRHTEAFF
CDR3nt: TGTGCCAGCAGACATACTGAAGCTTTCTTT

abundance: -
len: 14
d_gene: -
j_gene: TRBJ1-2
v_gene: TRBV5-1
CDR3aa: CASSLANRRYGYTF
CDR3nt: TGCGCCAGCAGCTTGGCGAACAGACGTTATGGCTACACCTTC

abundance: -
len: 14
d_gene: -
j_gene: TRBJ1-6
v_gene: TRBV7-6
CDR3aa: CASSLAQKNSPLHF
CDR3nt: TGTGCCAGCAGCTTAGCTCAGAAAAATTCACCCCTCCACTTT

abundance: -
len: 17
d_gene: -
j_gene: TRBJ2-6
v_gene: TRBV9
CDR3aa: CASSVEGQPTGANVLTF
CDR3nt: TGTGCCAGCAGCGTAGAAGGACAACCAACGGGGGCCAACGTCCTGACTTTC

abundance: -
len: 15
d_gene: TRBD2
j_gene: TRBJ2-5
v_gene: TRBV4-1
CDR3aa: CASSRQRGPQETQYF
CDR3nt: TGCGCCAGCAGCCGGCAGCGGGGACCCCAAGAGACCCAGTACTTC

abundance: -
len: 13
d_gene: -
j_gene: TRBJ1-4
v_gene: TRBV7-9
CDR3aa: CASSLRGREKLFF
CDR3nt: TGTGCCAGCAGCTTGAGAGGCAGAGAAAAACTGTTTTTT

abundance: -
len: 15
d_gene: TRBD1
j_gene: TRBJ1-3
v_gene: TRBV5-4
CDR3aa: CASSTGQSSGNTIYF
CDR3nt: TGTGCCAGCAGCACGGGACAGTCCTCTGGAAACACCATATATTTT

abundance: -
len: 15
d_gene: -
j_gene: TRBJ2-2
v_gene: TRBV18
CDR3aa: CASSPSSGSTGELFF
CDR3nt: TGTGCCAGCTCACCATCATCCGGTTCCACCGGGGAGCTGTTTTTT

abundance: -
len: 15
d_gene: TRBD2
j_gene: TRBJ2-7
v_gene: TRBV27
CDR3aa: CASSLSGGSSYEQYF
CDR3nt: TGTGCCAGCAGTTTATCCGGGGGGAGCTCCTACGAGCAGTACTTC

abundance: once
len: 13
d_gene: -
j_gene: TRBJ1-5
v_gene: TRBV30
CDR3aa: CAWSVSVNQPQHF
CDR3nt: TGTGCCTGGAGTGTGTCAGTCAATCAGCCCCAGCATTTT

abundance: -
len: 12
d_gene: TRBD2
j_gene: TRBJ2-7
v_gene: TRBV2
CDR3aa: CASSRLAYEQYF
CDR3nt: TGTGCCAGCAGTCGACTAGCGTACGAGCAGTACTTC

abundance: few
len: 15
d_gene: TRBD1
j_gene: TRBJ2-7
v_gene: TRBV19
CDR3aa: CATAASRQGGVEQYF
CDR3nt: TGTGCCACCGCCGCATCACGACAGGGTGGAGTCGAGCAGTACTTC

abundance: once
len: 16
d_gene: TRBD2
j_gene: TRBJ2-5
v_gene: TRBV11-2
CDR3aa: CASSLGGVAGAETQYF
CDR3nt: TGTGCCAGCAGCTTAGGGGGGGTAGCGGGAGCGGAGACCCAGTACTTC

abundance: -
len: 16
d_gene: TRBD1
j_gene: TRBJ1-1
v_gene: TRBV18
CDR3aa: CASLGQGAGWNTEAFF
CDR3nt: TGTGCCAGCTTGGGACAGGGGGCTGGGTGGAACACTGAAGCTTTCTTT

abundance: -
len: 15
d_gene: -
j_gene: TRBJ1-6
v_gene: TRBV7-8
CDR3aa: CASSLGTTYNSPLHF
CDR3nt: TGTGCCAGCAGCTTAGGAACAACCTATAATTCACCCCTCCACTTT

abundance: -
len: 15
d_gene: -
j_gene: TRBJ2-3
v_gene: TRBV5-1
CDR3aa: CASSFGFARTDTQYF
CDR3nt: TGCGCCAGCAGCTTTGGATTTGCCAGGACAGATACGCAGTATTTT

abundance: -
len: 13
d_gene: TRBD2
j_gene: TRBJ2-5
v_gene: TRBV5-1
CDR3aa: CASSSGGAETQYF
CDR3nt: TGCGCCAGCAGCTCGGGAGGGGCGGAGACCCAGTACTTC

abundance: -
len: 14
d_gene: -
j_gene: TRBJ2-5
v_gene: TRBV2
CDR3aa: CASKENRGGETQYF
CDR3nt: TGTGCCAGCAAAGAAAACAGGGGAGGAGAGACCCAGTACTTC

abundance: once
len: 17
d_gene: TRBD1
j_gene: TRBJ1-1
v_gene: TRBV18
CDR3aa: CASSSRDTGGLNTEAFF
CDR3nt: TGTGCCAGCTCATCCCGAGACACAGGGGGATTGAACACTGAAGCTTTCTTT